This TCR beta chain was retrieved from a study of CXCR3-negative and CXCR3-positive naive CD8 T cells (dated 2019 in TCRdb). Study-level background: About 150 million TRB reads were obtained in total, roughly 1.5 +/- 0.3 million reads per library. Diversity and physicochemical repertoire analyses covered some eleven donors pooled from two independent experiments. For the TRBV-TRBJ cluster analysis, the naive subsets came from 5 donors, while the memory cells came from 3 donors.

Overall study outcomes, separate from this receptor: Comparably high repertoire diversity was found in both naive subsets, whereas much lower repertoire diversity was found in memory CD8+ T cells. Because surface CD5, which is linked to self-reactivity in mice, was comparable between the naive subsets, TCR interaction strength was also inferred from the physicochemical properties of TRB CDR3s. TRBV-TRBJ usage was similar between naive CXCR3-negative and CXCR3-positive cells from the same donor, while memory cells showed distinct patterns. Freshly isolated PBMCs were used for most assays because CXCR3 expression partially decreased after cryopreservation.

For each CD8+ T cell subset, flow sorting was done in triplicate, and around 300,000 cells per subset went directly into RLT lysis buffer. Peripheral blood mononuclear cells were isolated from buffy coats by standard density gradient centrifugation. An RNeasy Mini Kit was used to extract total RNA from the sorted cells. As for this clonotype: There is no known antigen for this receptor.

The CDR3 measures 15 amino acids from cysteine to phenylalanine. The record lacks a DNA sequence. The germline V gene provides CDR1 SGHTA and CDR2 FQGTGA. The instrument given in TCRdb is NextSeq 550. The Human TCR Profiling Kit (MiLaboratory) was used to make UMI-labeled 5' RACE TRB cDNA libraries. The full amount of extracted RNA was used for cDNA synthesis, and the full amount of resulting cDNA was used for PCR amplification. Libraries were prepared in parallel with an identical number of PCR cycles. Processing in the source paper ran as follows. With a minimum of two reads required per UMI, MIGEC and MiXCR pulled out about 50,000 +/- 9,200 unique UMI-labeled TRB cDNA molecules from each library. On average, each library contained roughly 40,000 +/- 10,000 functional in-frame TRB CDR3 nucleotide clonotypes without stop codons. After each sample was downsampled to 5000 UMI-labeled TRB molecules, VDJtools was used to calculate diversity metrics such as normalized Shannon-Wiener and Chao1. Clonotype-size-weighted physicochemical properties of the central five CDR3 residues (interaction energy, strength, volume and Kidera factor 4) were computed in VDJtools. TCRdb reprocessed the sequencing reads and holds a single record per CDR3 protein sequence, with no DNA. It is TCRdb's table, rather than the study itself, that gives the V and J calls and clone size. The record for this sample contains roughly 28,000 distinct CDR3 sequences. The ten largest make up roughly 10% of the sample.

Specimen: memory CD8+ T cells from blood. What the cell subset or site label conveys for this sample: conventional CD8+ memory T cells (TMEM), sorted as controls. The chain was built from TRBV7-3 and TRBJ2-7; no DNA is available, so the TRBD1 call from TCRdb remains unchecked. This sequence originates from a human donor in good health. Some clones in this sample may be carry-over from other donors' samples. Here the CDR3 is given as CASSPGDRGNVEQYF.